This T cell receptor (beta chain) originates from a study of blood T cells in healthy people across ages. For the study at large: For every two T cells, template switching captured about one barcoded beta molecule.

Points from the study as a whole: Considered underestimates were the diversity estimates obtained from one million T cells.

Extraction yielded at least 5 micrograms of total RNA per sample. Of note for this clonotype: Its antigen remains unknown.

A second 7 to 11 cycle PCR used barcoded and J-beta primers. Any given sample supplied a minimum of 2.5 million CDR3-containing paired-end reads. One entry per CDR3 protein results from TCRdb running MiXCR on the 5' RACE reads. The table includes 1.5 million or so distinct CDR3 sequences, approximately 38% detected once. This sequence was found in a woman aged 18-29 years in good health. Input material: blood.

The CDR3 loop reads CASSQGLTAPNEQFF. The CDR3 DNA sequence: TGTGCCAGCAGCCAAGGTCTAACGGCCCCCAATGAGCAGTTCTTC. The V and J genes are TRBV3-1 and TRBJ2-1, with D uncertain. The CDR3 is made up of 15 amino acids. Germline CDR1 is LGHDT and CDR2 is YNNKEL (reference sequence). Trimming shortened V by 1 base and J by 6 bases, and 13 bases separated the two germline ends.